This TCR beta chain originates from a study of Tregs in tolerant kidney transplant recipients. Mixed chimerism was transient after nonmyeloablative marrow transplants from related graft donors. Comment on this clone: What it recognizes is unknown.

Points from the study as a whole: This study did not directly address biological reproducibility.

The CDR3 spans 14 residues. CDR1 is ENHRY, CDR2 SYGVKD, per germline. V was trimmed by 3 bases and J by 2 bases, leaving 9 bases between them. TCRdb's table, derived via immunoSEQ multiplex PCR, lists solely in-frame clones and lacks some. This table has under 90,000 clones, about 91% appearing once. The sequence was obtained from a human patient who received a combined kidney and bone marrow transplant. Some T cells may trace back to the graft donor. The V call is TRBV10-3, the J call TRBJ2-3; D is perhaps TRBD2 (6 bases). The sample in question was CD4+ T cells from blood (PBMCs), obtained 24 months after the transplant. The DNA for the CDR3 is TGTGCCATCAGTGATGGGGGGACCACAGATACGCAGTATTTT. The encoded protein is CAISDGGTTDTQYF.